This entry lists 4 T cell receptor beta chains sequenced from one sample in a study of T cells expressing NK-cell markers. Following a re-call of the 5' RACE reads, TCRdb has one entry per CDR3 protein and lacks DNA. The specimen's table records approximately 170,000 distinct CDR3 sequences. The sequenced sample consisted of blood T cells: a sorted CD56 or NKG2C T cell subset, CD4+ or CD8+ T cells, or bulk PBMC T cells (not recorded which). These receptors all stem from a man aged 18-70 years in good health.

This chain connects TRBV7-8 to TRBJ2-1. Germline lookup yields CDR1 SGHVS and CDR2 FQNEAQ. CDR3 size: 15 residues. The CDR3 here is CASSYRASPYNEQFF.

V usage is TRBV7-9 and J usage is TRBJ2-5. CDR1 and CDR2 (germline): SEHNR, FQNEAQ (reference sequence). This CDR3 contains 12 residues. CDR3 residues: CASSLEPSTQYF.

This chain connects TRBV4-1 to TRBJ1-5; TCRdb's D call of TRBD1 is untestable without DNA. This CDR3 region has 15 residues. Germline loops: CDR1 MGHRA, CDR2 YSYEKL. CDR3 amino acids: CASSYRDGSNQPQHF.

J is TRBJ1-2 and V is TRBV5-1; no DNA is available, so the TRBD1 call from TCRdb remains unchecked. From germline, CDR1 is SGHRS and CDR2 YFSETQ. The CDR3 has 13 residues. CDR3: CASRDQGGDGYTF.